This entry concerns a single T cell receptor beta chain. This CDR3 is built from 18 residues. CDR1 and CDR2 from the germline V gene are KGHSH and LQKENI. Between the trimmed V and J ends, which lost 3 bases and 0 bases, there was a span of 20 bases. The data originate from a study of shared clonotypes between healthy human individuals. On the study more broadly: Three plates each covered CD4 naive and memory; CD8 naive two, CD8 memory one.

Sequenced by immunoSEQ multiplex PCR; TCRdb stores in-frame clones only, minus some. This table has about 2.4 million clones, over 85% appearing once. The material sequenced was naive CD4+ T cells sorted from blood. Subset given: CD45RA+ positively selected. The sequence was obtained from a young man in good health. The gene calls are TRBV18 and TRBJ1-1; D gene unclear. CDR3 bases: TGTGCCAGCTCACCTCCGAACCGGGGTAGGGAAATGAACACTGAAGCTTTCTTT. This encodes CASSPPNRGREMNTEAFF.